This T cell receptor beta chain was profiled in a study of beta chain features in type 1 diabetes. Findings of the study overall: Insertions at VDJ junctions were less frequent in type 1 diabetes patients. These patients also deleted more nucleotides at the same junctions. Using cDNA template may skew counts toward highly expressing activated cells.

The investigators reverse transcribed all of the isolated RNA, so they sequenced expressed TCRB transcripts. Profiling relied on immunoSEQ multiplex PCR, and the TCRdb table lists in-frame clones only, not all of them. This repertoire shows more than 300,000 clones, roughly 12% found once; its top ten account for 0.017%. This clone was counted only a few times. Its target is unknown. Germline V gene sequence: CDR1 SGHRS, CDR2 YFSETQ. With 4 bases removed from V and 4 bases from J, the gap between germline ends came to 23 bases. The CDR3 is made up of 17 amino acids. The rearrangement joins TRBV5-1 to TRBJ2-5; perhaps TRBD1 as D (6 bases). Sequenced input: naive CD4+ T cells from blood. The TCR sequence derives from a man younger than 30 in good health. CDR3 sequence: CASSLVIRSTGRETQYF. The DNA for the CDR3 is TGCGCCAGCAGCCTGGTAATCCGGTCGACAGGACGAGAGACCCAGTACTTC. The full variable domain, in which reference TRBV5-1 and TRBJ2-5 provide the parts outside the CDR3, is KAGVTQTPRYLIKTRGQQVTLSCSPISGHRSVSWYQQTPGQGLQFLFEYFSETQRNKGNFPGRFSGRQFSNSRSEMNVSTLELGDSALYLCASSLVIRSTGRETQYFGPGTRLLVL.